Each of the 16 T cell receptor beta chains below was sequenced from the same sample in a study of blood T cell repertoires in COVID-19. Profiled with immunoSEQ multiplex PCR; TCRdb holds only in-frame clones, not every one. The profile shows about 170,000 clones, 75% to 90% of them singletons. The sequencing sample was made of PBMCs or T cells enriched from blood (not recorded which). These receptors were collected from a woman aged 18-35 years who had recovered from COVID-19.

V and J are TRBV15 and TRBJ2-1; D is possibly TRBD1 (5 bases). The CDR3 length is 15 residues. CDR1 is LNHNV and CDR2 is YYDKDF in the germline V gene (reference sequence). V dropped 0 bases and J dropped 7 bases, with 13 bases sitting between them. CDR3 sequence reads: CATSRDHVAGNEQFF. The CDR3 DNA reads TGTGCCACCAGCAGAGATCATGTGGCAGGGAATGAGCAGTTCTTC.

The chain has TRBV6-5 and TRBJ1-4; D unresolved. The CDR3 extends over 16 amino acids. Germline V CDR1 and CDR2: MNHEY, SVGAGI. Trimming removed 3 bases from V and 8 bases from J, with 19 bases in between. CDR3: CASSYTRPGVYEKLFF. The CDR3 DNA is TGTGCCAGCAGTTATACTAGACCGGGAGTATACGAAAAACTGTTTTTT.

The CDR3 loop is CASRKTDATNEKLFF. The CDR3 DNA reads as TGTGCCAGCAGAAAGACAGACGCAACTAATGAAAAACTGTTTTTT. The V and J genes are TRBV6-5 and TRBJ1-4; a weak D match, TRBD1 (5 bases). Germline V CDR1 and CDR2: MNHEY, SVGAGI. This CDR3 contains 15 residues. The V and J ends lost 6 bases and 0 bases respectively, with 11 bases between them.

The V and J genes are TRBV5-5 and TRBJ2-3; 9 bases match TRBD2. CDR1 SGHKS and CDR2 YYEKEE come from the germline V gene (reference sequence). V trimming: 0 bases; J trimming: 3 bases; junction bases outside the gene matches: 5. The CDR3 covers 16 residues. The CDR3 nucleotides are TGTGCCAGCAGCTTGGGCGGGAGGGCTTGGACAGATACGCAGTATTTT. Protein sequence: CASSLGGRAWTDTQYF.

V gene TRBV12-2 combines with J gene TRBJ2-1; no DNA check was done on the table's D call, TRBD2. TRBV12-2 is a known pseudogene. CDR3 size: 15 residues. The DNA for the CDR3 is TGTGCAAGTCGCTTAGGACCGGGAGGGCCGGGAGAGCAGTTCTTC. Translation gives CASRLGPGGPGEQFF.

The gene calls are TRBV4-1 and TRBJ1-3; a weak D match, TRBD1 (6 bases). V was shortened by 3 bases and J by 4 bases, with 16 bases between the two germline ends. CDR3 length equals 16 residues. Germline CDR1 and CDR2: MGHRA and YSYEKL. This chain's CDR3 is CASSQSPRGSGNTIYF. For the CDR3, the DNA is TGCGCCAGCAGCCAGTCTCCCAGGGGTTCAGGAAACACCATATATTTT.

The V call is TRBV30, the J call TRBJ2-7, with TRBD1 identical over 7 bases. The CDR3 covers 12 residues. Trimming removed 7 bases from V and 4 bases from J; junction bases left unmatched: 7. The germline V gene has CDR1 GTSNPN and CDR2 SVGIG (reference sequence). The CDR3 reads CAYGTASYEQYF. The DNA for the CDR3 is TGTGCCTACGGGACAGCGAGTTACGAGCAGTACTTC. Full variable domain (missing parts from reference TRBV30 and TRBJ2-7): SQTIHQWPATLVQPVGSPLSLECTVEGTSNPNLYWYRQAAGRGLQLLFYSVGIGQISSEVPQNLSASRPQDRQFILSSKKLLLSDSGFYLCAYGTASYEQYFGPGTRLTVT.

This clone has a single count. V gene TRBV12-3 or TRBV12-4 combines with J gene TRBJ1-1, with 9 nucleotides matching TRBD1. The CDR3 runs 13 residues. V lost 7 bases, J lost 8 bases, and 8 bases stayed unmatched. CDR3 sequence reads: CASTYRDRAEAFF. CDR3 DNA: TGTGCCAGCACCTATCGGGACAGGGCAGAAGCTTTCTTT.

This sequence joins TRBV5-8 and TRBJ2-2, with D perhaps TRBD2 (5 bases). There are 15 residues in the CDR3. Germline-derived CDR1 and CDR2 are SGHTS and YDEGEE. V was trimmed by 6 bases and J by 6 bases, leaving 18 bases between them. CDR3 DNA sequence: TGTGCCAGCATTATGGGCAGTCTCGGGGCCGGGGAGCTGTTTTTT. Residues: CASIMGSLGAGELFF.

This chain connects TRBV7-3 to TRBJ2-1; 7 bases line up with TRBD2. This CDR3 spans 14 amino acids. Germline-derived CDR1 and CDR2 are SGHTA and FQGTGA. The J segment lost 4 bases and the V segment lost 3 bases, leaving 3 bases of the junction unmatched. For the CDR3, the DNA is TGTGCCAGCAGCTTTACTAGCGATTACAATGAGCAGTTCTTC. Protein: CASSFTSDYNEQFF.

The chain links TRBV20-1 to TRBJ1-2; D is undetermined. CDR1 and CDR2 from the germline V gene are DFQATT and SNEGSKA (reference sequence). CDR3 size: 11 residues. The V end lost 6 bases, the J end lost 4 bases, and 9 bases lay between the germline ends. The CDR3 bases are TGCAGTGCAGAGAAATCCTATGGCTACACCTTC. Its translation is CSAEKSYGYTF.

The chain is built from TRBV28 and TRBJ1-5, with 9 positions matching TRBD1. J gave up 2 bases and V 5 bases, and 7 bases lay outside the gene matches. Germline lookup yields CDR1 MDHEN and CDR2 SYDVKM. CDR3 length equals 16 residues. CDR3 sequence: CASSVQGASGNQPQHF. Here the CDR3 DNA reads TGTGCCAGCAGTGTACAGGGGGCATCGGGCAATCAGCCCCAGCATTTT.

The chain uses TRBV10-3 and TRBJ1-2, with unresolved D. The germline V and J ends were trimmed by 3 bases and 7 bases, with 12 bases remaining between them. The germline CDR1 and CDR2 sequences are ENHRY and SYGVKD. The CDR3 loop spans 13 amino acids. CDR3 sequence (DNA): TGTGCCATCAGTGACTCCCCAGATGCTGGCTACACCTTC. Its translation is CAISDSPDAGYTF.

The chain recombines TRBV11-2 with TRBJ2-2, with a weak D call TRBD1 (6 bases). This CDR3 has 15 residues. CDR1 is SGHAT, CDR2 FQNNGV, per germline. Trimming shortened V by 3 bases and J by 3 bases, and 11 bases separated the two germline ends. The CDR3 sequence: CASSLQGRDTGELFF. In DNA form, the CDR3 reads TGTGCCAGCAGCTTGCAGGGGAGAGACACCGGGGAGCTGTTTTTT.

J is TRBJ1-6 and V is TRBV6-5; D unclear. The V end lost 0 bases, the J end lost 14 bases, and 5 bases lay between the germline ends. The CDR3 consists of 11 residues. CDR1 MNHEY and CDR2 SVGAGI come from the germline V gene. CDR3 bases: TGTGCCAGCAGTTACTCGGAGACCCTCCACTTT. It is translated as CASSYSETLHF.

The chain joins TRBV9 to TRBJ2-1; 7 nucleotides match TRBD2. The V and J ends lost 0 bases and 7 bases, in that order; junction bases with no gene match: 4. The germline V gene has CDR1 SGDLS and CDR2 YYNGEE. The CDR3 extends over 14 amino acids. The CDR3 here is CASSVATSPNEQFF. The CDR3, as DNA: TGTGCCAGCAGCGTAGCGACTAGCCCTAATGAGCAGTTCTTC.